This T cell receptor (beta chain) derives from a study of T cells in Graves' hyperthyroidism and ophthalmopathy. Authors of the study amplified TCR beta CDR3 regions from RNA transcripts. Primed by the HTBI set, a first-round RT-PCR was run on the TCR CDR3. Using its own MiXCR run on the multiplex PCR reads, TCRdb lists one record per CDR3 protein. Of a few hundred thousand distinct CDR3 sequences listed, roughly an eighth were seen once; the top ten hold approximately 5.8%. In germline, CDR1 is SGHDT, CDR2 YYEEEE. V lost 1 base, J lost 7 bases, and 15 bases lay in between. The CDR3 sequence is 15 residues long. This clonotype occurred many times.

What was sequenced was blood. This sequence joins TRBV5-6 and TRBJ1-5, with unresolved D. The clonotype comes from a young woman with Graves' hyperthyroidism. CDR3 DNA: TGTGCCAGCAGCTTGTCATCCACCATATACCAGCCCCAGCATTTT. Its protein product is CASSLSSTIYQPQHF.